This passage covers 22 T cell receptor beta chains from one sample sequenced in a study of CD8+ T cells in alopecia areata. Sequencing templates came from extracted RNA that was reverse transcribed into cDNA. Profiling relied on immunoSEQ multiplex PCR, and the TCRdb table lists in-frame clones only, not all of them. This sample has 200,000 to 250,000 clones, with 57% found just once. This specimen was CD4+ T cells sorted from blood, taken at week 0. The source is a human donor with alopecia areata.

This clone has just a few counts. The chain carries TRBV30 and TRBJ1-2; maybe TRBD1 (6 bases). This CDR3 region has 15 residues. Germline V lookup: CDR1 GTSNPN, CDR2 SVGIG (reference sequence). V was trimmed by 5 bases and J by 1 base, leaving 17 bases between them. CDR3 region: CAWLSRDTINYGYTF. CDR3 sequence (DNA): TGTGCCTGGTTGTCCCGGGACACTATTAACTATGGCTACACCTTC.

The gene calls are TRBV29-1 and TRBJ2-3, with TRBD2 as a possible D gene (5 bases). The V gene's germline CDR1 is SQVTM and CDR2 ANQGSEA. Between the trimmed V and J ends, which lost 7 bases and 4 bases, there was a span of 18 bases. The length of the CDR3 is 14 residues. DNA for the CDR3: TGCAGCGCCGGGTCCCACCTGAGGGCAGATACGCAGTATTTT. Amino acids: CSAGSHLRADTQYF.

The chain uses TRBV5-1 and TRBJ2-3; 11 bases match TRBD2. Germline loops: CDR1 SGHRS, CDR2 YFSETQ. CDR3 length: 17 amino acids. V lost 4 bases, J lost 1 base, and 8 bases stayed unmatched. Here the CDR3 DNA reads TGCGCCAGCAGCAGGGGGACTAGCGGAGAGGGCACAGATACGCAGTATTTT. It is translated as CASSRGTSGEGTDTQYF.

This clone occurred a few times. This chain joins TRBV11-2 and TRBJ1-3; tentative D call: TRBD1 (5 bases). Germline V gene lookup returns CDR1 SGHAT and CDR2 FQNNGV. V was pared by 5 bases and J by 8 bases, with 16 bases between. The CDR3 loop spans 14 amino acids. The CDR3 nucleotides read TGTGCCAGCAGCGCCCAGGGAGAGGTCGACACCATATATTTT. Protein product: CASSAQGEVDTIYF.

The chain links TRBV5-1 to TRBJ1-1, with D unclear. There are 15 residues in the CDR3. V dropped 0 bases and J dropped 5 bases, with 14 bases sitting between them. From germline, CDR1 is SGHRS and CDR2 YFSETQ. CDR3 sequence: CASSLVWFRETEAFF. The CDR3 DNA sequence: TGCGCCAGCAGCTTGGTATGGTTTAGGGAGACTGAAGCTTTCTTT. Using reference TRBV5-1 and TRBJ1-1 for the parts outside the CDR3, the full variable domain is KAGVTQTPRYLIKTRGQQVTLSCSPISGHRSVSWYQQTPGQGLQFLFEYFSETQRNKGNFPGRFSGRQFSNSRSEMNVSTLELGDSALYLCASSLVWFRETEAFFGQGTRLTVV.

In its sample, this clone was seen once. In DNA form, the CDR3 reads TGCAGCGTTGAAAACTCCGGCAGTGTAACTGAAGCTTTCTTT. Protein sequence: CSVENSGSVTEAFF. V and J are TRBV29-1 and TRBJ1-1; D gene ambiguous. This CDR3 is 14 amino acids long. Germline CDR1 and CDR2: SQVTM and ANQGSEA. The V and J ends lost 2 bases and 5 bases respectively, with 15 bases between them.

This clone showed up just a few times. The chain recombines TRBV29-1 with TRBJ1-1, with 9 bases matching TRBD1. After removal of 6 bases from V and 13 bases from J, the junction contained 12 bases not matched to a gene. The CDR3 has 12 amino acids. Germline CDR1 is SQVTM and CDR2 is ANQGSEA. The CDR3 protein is CSVRTGAPVSFF. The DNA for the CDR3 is TGCAGCGTAAGGACAGGGGCCCCTGTGAGTTTCTTT.

The CDR3 nucleotides read TGTGCCAGCAGCTTGGCAGGGGCGAACACCGGGGAGCTGTTTTTT. Translation gives CASSLAGANTGELFF. The rearrangement uses TRBV5-6 and TRBJ2-2; the D gene is possibly TRBD1 (6 bases). V lost 0 bases, J lost 0 bases, and 6 bases lay in between. Germline assignment: CDR1 SGHDT and CDR2 YYEEEE. This CDR3 is built from 15 residues. Variable domain in full (rest from reference TRBV5-6 and TRBJ2-2): DAGVTQSPTHLIKTRGQQVTLRCSPKSGHDTVSWYQQALGQGPQFIFQYYEEEERQRGNFPDRFSGHQFPNYSSELNVNALLLGDSALYLCASSLAGANTGELFFGEGSRLTVL.

Here the CDR3 reads CASEGQGNSPLHF. The CDR3 nucleotides read TGTGCCAGCGAAGGACAGGGTAATTCACCCCTCCACTTT. The V gene is TRBV9, the J gene TRBJ1-6; TRBD1 agrees at 8 bases. From germline, CDR1 is SGDLS and CDR2 YYNGEE. J lost 6 bases, V lost 7 bases, and 3 bases had no gene match. This CDR3 has 13 amino acids.

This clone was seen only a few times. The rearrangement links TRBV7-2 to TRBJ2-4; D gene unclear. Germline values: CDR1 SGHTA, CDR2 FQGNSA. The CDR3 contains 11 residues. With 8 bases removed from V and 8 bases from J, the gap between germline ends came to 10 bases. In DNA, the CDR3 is TGTGCCAGCGCTCGAGAAGACATTCAGTACTTC. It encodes CASAREDIQYF.

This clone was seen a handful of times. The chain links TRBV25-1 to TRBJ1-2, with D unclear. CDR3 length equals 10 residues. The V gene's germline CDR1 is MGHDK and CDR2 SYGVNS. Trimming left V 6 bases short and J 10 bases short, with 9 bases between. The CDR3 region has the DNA TGTGCCAGCAGGCGGGAGACCTACACCTTC. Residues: CASRRETYTF.

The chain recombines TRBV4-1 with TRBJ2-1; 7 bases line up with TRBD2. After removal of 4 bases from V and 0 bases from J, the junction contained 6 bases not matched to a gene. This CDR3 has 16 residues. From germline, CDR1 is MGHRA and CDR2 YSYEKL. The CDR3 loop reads CASSPIGRSSYNEQFF. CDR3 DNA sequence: TGCGCCAGCAGCCCGATCGGGAGGAGCTCCTACAATGAGCAGTTCTTC.

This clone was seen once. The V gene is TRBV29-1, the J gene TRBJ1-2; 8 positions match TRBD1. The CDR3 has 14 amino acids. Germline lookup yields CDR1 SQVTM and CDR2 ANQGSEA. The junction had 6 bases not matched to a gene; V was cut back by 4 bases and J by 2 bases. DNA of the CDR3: TGCAGCGTTGTTTCTGGACAGGGAAACTATGGCTACACCTTC. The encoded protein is CSVVSGQGNYGYTF.

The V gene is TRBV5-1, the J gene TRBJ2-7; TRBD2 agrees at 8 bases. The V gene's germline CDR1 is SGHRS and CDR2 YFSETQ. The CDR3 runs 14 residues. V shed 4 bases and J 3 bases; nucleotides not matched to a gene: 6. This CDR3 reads CASSVGLVGYEQYF. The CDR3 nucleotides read TGCGCCAGCAGCGTGGGACTAGTTGGCTACGAGCAGTACTTC.

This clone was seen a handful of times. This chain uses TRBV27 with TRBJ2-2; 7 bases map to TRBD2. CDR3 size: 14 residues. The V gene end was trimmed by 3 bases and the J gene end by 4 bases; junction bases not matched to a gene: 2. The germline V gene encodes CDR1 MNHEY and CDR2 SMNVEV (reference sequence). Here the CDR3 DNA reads TGTGCCAGCAGTTTCACGGGGGGCACCGGGGAGCTGTTTTTT. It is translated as CASSFTGGTGELFF.

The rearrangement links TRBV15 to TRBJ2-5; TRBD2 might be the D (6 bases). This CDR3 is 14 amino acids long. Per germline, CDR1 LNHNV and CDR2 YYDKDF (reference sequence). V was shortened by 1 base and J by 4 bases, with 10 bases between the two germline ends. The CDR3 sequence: CATSRVGGTETQYF. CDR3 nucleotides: TGTGCCACCAGCAGAGTGGGGGGAACAGAGACCCAGTACTTC. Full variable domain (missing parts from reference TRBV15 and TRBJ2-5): DAMVIQNPRYQVTQFGKPVTLSCSQTLNHNVMYWYQQKSSQAPKLLFHYYDKDFNNEADTPDNFQSRRPNTSFCFLDIRSPGLGDTAMYLCATSRVGGTETQYFGPGTRLLVL.

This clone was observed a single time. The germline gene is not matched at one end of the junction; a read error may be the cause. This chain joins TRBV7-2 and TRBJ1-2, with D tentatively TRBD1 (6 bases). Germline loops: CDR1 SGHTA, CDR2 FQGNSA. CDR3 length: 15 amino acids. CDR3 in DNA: TGTGCCAGCAGACCCAATTCCAGGGGTAACGATGGCTACACCTTC. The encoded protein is CASRPNSRGNDGYTF.

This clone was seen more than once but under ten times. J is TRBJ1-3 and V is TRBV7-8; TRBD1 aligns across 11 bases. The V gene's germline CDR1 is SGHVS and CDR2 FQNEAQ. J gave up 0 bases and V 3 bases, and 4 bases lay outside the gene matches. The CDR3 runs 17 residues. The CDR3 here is CASSFAGTGGSGNTIYF. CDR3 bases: TGTGCCAGCAGCTTCGCCGGGACAGGGGGCTCTGGAAACACCATATATTTT.

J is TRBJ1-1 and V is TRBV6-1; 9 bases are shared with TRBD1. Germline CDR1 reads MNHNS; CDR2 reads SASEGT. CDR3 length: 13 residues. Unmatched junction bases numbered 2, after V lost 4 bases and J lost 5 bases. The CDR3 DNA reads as TGTGCCAGCAGTGCTGGGACAGGGACTGAAGCTTTCTTT. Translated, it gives CASSAGTGTEAFF.

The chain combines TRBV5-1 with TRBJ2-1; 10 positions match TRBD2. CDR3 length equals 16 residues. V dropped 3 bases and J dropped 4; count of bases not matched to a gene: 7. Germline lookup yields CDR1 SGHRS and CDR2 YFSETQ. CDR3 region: CASSWGLARNYNEQFF. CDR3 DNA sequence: TGCGCCAGCAGCTGGGGACTAGCGAGGAATTACAATGAGCAGTTCTTC.

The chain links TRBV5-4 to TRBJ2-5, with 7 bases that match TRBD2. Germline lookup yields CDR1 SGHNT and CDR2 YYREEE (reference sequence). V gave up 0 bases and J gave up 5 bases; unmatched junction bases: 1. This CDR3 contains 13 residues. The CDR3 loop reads CASSLVGGETQYF. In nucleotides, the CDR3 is TGTGCCAGCAGCTTGGTGGGAGGGGAGACCCAGTACTTC.

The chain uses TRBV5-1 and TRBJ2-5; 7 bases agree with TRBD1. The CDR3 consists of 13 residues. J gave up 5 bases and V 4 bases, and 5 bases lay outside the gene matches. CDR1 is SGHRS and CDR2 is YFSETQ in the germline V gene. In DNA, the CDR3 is TGCGCCAGCAGCGCCGACAGGGCGGAGACCCAGTACTTC. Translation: CASSADRAETQYF.